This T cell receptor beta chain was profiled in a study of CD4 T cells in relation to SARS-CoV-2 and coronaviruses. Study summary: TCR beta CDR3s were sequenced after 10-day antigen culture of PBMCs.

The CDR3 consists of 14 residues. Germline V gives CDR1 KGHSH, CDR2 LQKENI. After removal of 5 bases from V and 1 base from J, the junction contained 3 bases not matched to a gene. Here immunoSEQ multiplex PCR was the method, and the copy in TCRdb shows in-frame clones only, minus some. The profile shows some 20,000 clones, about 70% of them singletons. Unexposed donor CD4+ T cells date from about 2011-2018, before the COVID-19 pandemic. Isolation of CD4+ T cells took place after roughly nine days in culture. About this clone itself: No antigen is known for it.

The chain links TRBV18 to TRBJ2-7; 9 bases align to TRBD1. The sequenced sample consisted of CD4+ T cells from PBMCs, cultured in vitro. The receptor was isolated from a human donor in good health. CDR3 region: CASSSGTGSYEQYF. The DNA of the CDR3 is TGTGCCAGCTCATCCGGGACAGGGTCCTACGAGCAGTACTTC.